The rows below give T cell receptor beta chains drawn from one sample of a study of cytomegalovirus exposure and HLA in healthy donors. The repertoire was sequenced with immunoSEQ multiplex PCR; TCRdb's copy has only in-frame clones and lacks some. This sample has under 200,000 clones, with around four fifths found just once. Sequencing was done on a sample of PBMCs. All receptors derive from a woman between 45 and 60 years old in good health and CMV-seronegative. Both conserved end residues are part of each CDR3. The D gene is left open where the match is weak. The size of a clone is reported for some rows only, either as once, few or many, or as a class for expanded clones.

J | D | size | V | CDR3 | DNA
TRBJ2-1 | - | - | TRBV5-1 | CASSLSREDEQFF | TGCGCCAGCAGCTTATCCAGGGAGGATGAGCAGTTCTTC
TRBJ1-5 | TRBD1 | - | TRBV6-5 | CASRQGASQPQHF | TGTGCCAGCAGGCAGGGGGCGAGTCAGCCCCAGCATTTT
TRBJ2-2 | TRBD2 | - | TRBV27 | CASSSRLAVLITGELFF | TGTGCCAGCAGTAGTAGGCTAGCGGTCCTGATCACCGGGGAGCTGTTTTTT
TRBJ2-3 | - | - | TRBV5-1 | CASSWGRGYTDTQYF | TGCGCCAGCAGCTGGGGGCGCGGTTATACAGATACGCAGTATTTT
TRBJ2-1 | TRBD2 | few | TRBV19 | CASSTGTKSSHNEQFF | TGTGCCAGTAGTACCGGGACTAAAAGTAGCCACAATGAGCAGTTCTTC
TRBJ2-5 | TRBD2 | few | TRBV19 | CASRSGWEGETQYF | TGTGCCAGTAGATCGGGGTGGGAGGGAGAGACCCAGTACTTC
TRBJ2-7 | - | - | TRBV7-8 | CASSPRTVLYEQYF | TGTGCCAGCAGCCCGCGGACAGTACTCTACGAGCAGTACTTC
TRBJ2-1 | TRBD2 | - | TRBV7-2 | CASSLVGASGVAYNEQFF | TGTGCCAGCAGCTTAGTCGGGGCTAGCGGGGTCGCCTACAATGAGCAGTTCTTC
TRBJ2-1 | - | - | TRBV7-2 | CASSEDSYNEQFF | TGTGCCAGCAGCGAAGACAGTTACAATGAGCAGTTCTTC
TRBJ1-1 | TRBD1 | once | TRBV30 | CAWSTGTGNTEAFF | TGTGCCTGGAGTACCGGGACAGGGAACACTGAAGCTTTCTTT
TRBJ1-1 | TRBD1 | - | TRBV11-2 | CASSFDRVTEAFF | TGTGCCAGCAGCTTCGACAGGGTTACTGAAGCTTTCTTT
TRBJ1-2 | TRBD1 | - | TRBV11-2 | CASSLGATGGPRRGYGYTF | TGTGCCAGCAGCTTAGGGGCGACAGGGGGCCCTCGGCGGGGTTATGGCTACACCTTC
TRBJ2-7 | TRBD1 | - | TRBV9 | CASSYRQGAYEQYF | TGTGCCAGCAGCTATAGACAGGGGGCATACGAGCAGTACTTC
TRBJ1-1 | TRBD1 | - | TRBV10-2 | CASRTTGLNTEAFF | TGCGCCAGCAGGACGACAGGGCTGAACACTGAAGCTTTCTTT
TRBJ1-4 | - | - | TRBV4-3 | CASSQDRGEKLFF | TGCGCCAGCAGCCAAGATCGAGGGGAAAAACTGTTTTTT
TRBJ1-1 | - | - | TRBV19 | CASSIREVLNTEAFF | TGTGCCAGTAGTATACGCGAGGTACTGAACACTGAAGCTTTCTTT
TRBJ1-1 | - | - | TRBV6-5 | CATRSSRGGTEAFF | TGTGCCACCCGTTCTTCCCGGGGGGGCACTGAAGCTTTCTTT
TRBJ1-5 | - | - | TRBV7-2 | CASSLNSGNQPQHF | TGTGCCAGCAGCTTAAACAGTGGCAATCAGCCCCAGCATTTT
TRBJ1-2 | TRBD1 | - | TRBV7-9 | CASSLPSVQGNGYTF | TGTGCCAGCAGCCTCCCCTCGGTACAGGGGAATGGCTACACCTTC
TRBJ2-3 | - | - | TRBV10-3 | CAIHNGGQGTQYF | TGTGCCATCCATAACGGGGGTCAGGGTACGCAGTATTTT
TRBJ2-2 | - | few | TRBV6-5 | CASTGIADTGELFF | TGTGCCAGCACGGGGATCGCGGACACCGGGGAGCTGTTTTTT
TRBJ2-3 | - | - | TRBV28 | CASSVQGGTDTQYF | TGTGCCAGCAGCGTACAGGGAGGCACAGATACGCAGTATTTT
TRBJ1-1 | - | once | TRBV7-2 | CASRRGISTEAFF | TGTGCCAGCAGGAGGGGGATTAGCACTGAAGCTTTCTTT
TRBJ2-3 | - | - | TRBV5-4 | CASSPFRDLYTDTQYF | TGTGCCAGCAGCCCATTCCGGGACTTATACACAGATACGCAGTATTTT
TRBJ2-1 | - | few | TRBV5-4 | CASSSVVYNEQFF | TGTGCCAGCAGCTCAGTGGTTTACAATGAGCAGTTCTTC
TRBJ1-5 | - | - | TRBV28 | CASSFTGLGGQPQHF | TGTGCCAGCAGTTTTACAGGTCTCGGGGGTCAGCCCCAGCATTTT
TRBJ2-7 | TRBD2 | once | TRBV15 | CATSRVGLAGGGWLQEQYF | TGTGCCACCAGCCGCGTTGGGCTAGCGGGAGGAGGGTGGCTACAGGAGCAGTACTTC
TRBJ2-7 | - | - | TRBV28 | CASRGRLYEQYF | TGTGCCAGCAGGGGCAGGCTCTACGAGCAGTACTTC
TRBJ1-2 | - | once | TRBV7-9 | CASSLQGNDYTF | TGTGCCAGCAGCTTACAGGGGAATGACTACACCTTC
TRBJ2-1 | TRBD2 | - | TRBV15 | CATSSGLAVYNEQFF | TGTGCCACCAGCTCGGGACTAGCGGTCTACAATGAGCAGTTCTTC
TRBJ2-1 | TRBD2 | - | TRBV4-2 | CASSQIAGGGDEQFF | TGTGCCAGCAGCCAAATAGCGGGGGGCGGCGATGAGCAGTTCTTC
TRBJ2-1 | TRBD1 | - | TRBV19 | CASSTEDRVSNEQFF | TGTGCCAGTAGTACCGAGGACAGGGTCAGCAATGAGCAGTTCTTC
TRBJ1-3 | - | - | TRBV6-6 | CASPSTSGNTIYF | TGTGCCAGCCCCAGTACCTCTGGAAACACCATATATTTT
TRBJ2-2 | TRBD2 | - | TRBV2 | CASKAGATGELFF | TGTGCCAGCAAAGCGGGGGCTACCGGGGAGCTGTTTTTT
TRBJ1-5 | - | - | TRBV28 | CAAGNSNQPQHF | TGTGCAGCAGGGAATAGCAATCAGCCCCAGCATTTT
TRBJ1-5 | TRBD1 | once | TRBV7-9 | CASSLAGTGVGQPQHF | TGTGCCAGCAGCTTAGCGGGGACAGGGGTGGGTCAGCCCCAGCATTTT
TRBJ1-1 | - | few | TRBV5-6 | CASSSSFQRKMNTEAFF | TGTGCCAGCAGCTCCTCGTTTCAGCGGAAAATGAACACTGAAGCTTTCTTT
TRBJ2-5 | - | - | TRBV5-4 | CASGFGLTAQETQYF | TGTGCCAGCGGCTTCGGGCTGACAGCTCAAGAGACCCAGTACTTC
TRBJ1-2 | TRBD1 | - | TRBV13 | CASSAAGAGDRGVYGYTF | TGTGCCAGCAGCGCAGCCGGGGCCGGGGACAGGGGCGTCTATGGCTACACCTTC
TRBJ2-7 | - | - | TRBV25-1 | CASSEYGNYEQYF | TGTGCCAGCAGTGAATATGGCAACTACGAGCAGTACTTC
TRBJ2-5 | TRBD1 | - | TRBV5-1 | CASSEDRGSAETQYF | TGCGCCAGCAGCGAAGACAGGGGCTCAGCGGAGACCCAGTACTTC
TRBJ2-5 | TRBD2 | - | TRBV5-1 | CASSPGLAGGRSEETQYF | TGCGCCAGCAGCCCCGGACTAGCGGGGGGCCGGAGCGAGGAGACCCAGTACTTC
TRBJ2-1 | TRBD2 | - | TRBV11-3 | CASSLALLAGGRSEQFF | TGTGCCAGCAGCTTAGCTCTCCTAGCGGGGGGCCGGTCTGAGCAGTTCTTC
TRBJ1-5 | - | - | TRBV28 | CASLRQGGGPQHF | TGTGCCAGCCTTAGGCAAGGGGGGGGGCCCCAGCATTTT
TRBJ2-7 | TRBD2 | - | TRBV6-1 | CASSEVEAGASYEQYF | TGTGCCAGCAGTGAAGTGGAAGCGGGGGCCTCCTACGAGCAGTACTTC
TRBJ2-2 | TRBD1 | - | TRBV5-1 | CASSLVQGASGELFF | TGCGCCAGCAGCTTGGTACAGGGGGCTTCCGGGGAGCTGTTTTTT
TRBJ2-5 | - | once | TRBV6-1 | CASRLGTPGQETQYF | TGTGCCAGCAGGCTGGGAACCCCAGGGCAAGAGACCCAGTACTTC
TRBJ2-7 | TRBD1 | - | TRBV7-9 | CASSLATLNRGRTYEQYF | TGTGCCAGCAGCTTAGCGACCTTGAACAGGGGTAGGACCTACGAGCAGTACTTC
TRBJ1-5 | - | - | TRBV7-8 | CASSLAGGQGGNQPQHF | TGTGCCAGCAGCTTAGCCGGGGGGCAGGGAGGCAATCAGCCCCAGCATTTT
TRBJ1-4 | - | few | TRBV11-2 | CATTTQGEKLFF | TGTGCCACTACGACTCAGGGGGAAAAACTGTTTTTT
TRBJ2-2 | TRBD2 | - | TRBV7-3 | CASSLGSGVNTGELFF | TGTGCCAGCAGCTTAGGTAGCGGGGTGAACACCGGGGAGCTGTTTTTT
TRBJ1-1 | - | - | TRBV10-3 | CAISGEGVNTEAFF | TGTGCCATCAGTGGCGAGGGGGTGAACACTGAAGCTTTCTTT